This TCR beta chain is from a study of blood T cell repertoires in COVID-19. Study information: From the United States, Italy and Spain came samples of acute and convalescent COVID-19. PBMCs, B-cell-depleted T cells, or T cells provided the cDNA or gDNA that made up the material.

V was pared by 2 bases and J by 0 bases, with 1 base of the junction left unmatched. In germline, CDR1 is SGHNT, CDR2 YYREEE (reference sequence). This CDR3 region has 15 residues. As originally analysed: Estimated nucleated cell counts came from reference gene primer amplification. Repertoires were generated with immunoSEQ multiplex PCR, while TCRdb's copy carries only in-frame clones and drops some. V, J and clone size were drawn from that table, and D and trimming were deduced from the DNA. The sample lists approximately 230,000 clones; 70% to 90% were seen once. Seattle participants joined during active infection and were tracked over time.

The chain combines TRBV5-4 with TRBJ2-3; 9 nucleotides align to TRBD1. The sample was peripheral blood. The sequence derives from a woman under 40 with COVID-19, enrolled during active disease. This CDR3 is CASSLGQGSTDTQYF. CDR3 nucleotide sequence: TGTGCCAGCAGCTTAGGACAGGGGAGCACAGATACGCAGTATTTT.